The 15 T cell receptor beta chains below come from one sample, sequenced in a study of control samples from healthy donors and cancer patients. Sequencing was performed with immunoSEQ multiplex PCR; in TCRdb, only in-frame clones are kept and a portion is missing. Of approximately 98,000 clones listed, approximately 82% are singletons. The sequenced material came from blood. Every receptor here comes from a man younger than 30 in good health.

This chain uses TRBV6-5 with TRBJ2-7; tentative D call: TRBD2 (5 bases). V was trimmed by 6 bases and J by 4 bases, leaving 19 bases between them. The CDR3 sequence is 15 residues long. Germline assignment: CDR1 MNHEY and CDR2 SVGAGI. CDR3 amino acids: CASRRRGSTDYEQYF. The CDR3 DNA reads TGTGCCAGCAGGAGGCGAGGGAGTACAGATTACGAGCAGTACTTC.

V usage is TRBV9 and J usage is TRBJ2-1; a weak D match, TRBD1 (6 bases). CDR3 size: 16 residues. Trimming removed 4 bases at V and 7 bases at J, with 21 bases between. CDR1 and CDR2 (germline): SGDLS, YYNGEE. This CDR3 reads CASSPGDTSGGNEQFF. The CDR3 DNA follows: TGTGCCAGCAGCCCCGGGGACACCTCTGGTGGGAATGAGCAGTTCTTC.

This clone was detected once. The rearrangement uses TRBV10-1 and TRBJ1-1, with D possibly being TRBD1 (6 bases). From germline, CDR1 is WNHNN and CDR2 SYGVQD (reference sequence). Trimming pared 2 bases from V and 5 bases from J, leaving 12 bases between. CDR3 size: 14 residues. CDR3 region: CASSESGGATEAFF. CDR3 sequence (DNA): TGCGCCAGCAGTGAGAGCGGGGGGGCAACTGAAGCTTTCTTT.

The CDR3 loop reads CASSLAGGFSGNTIYF. CDR3 in DNA: TGTGCCAGCAGCTTAGCGGGGGGTTTCTCTGGAAACACCATATATTTT. This chain uses TRBV7-2 with TRBJ1-3, with D possibly being TRBD1 (5 bases). This CDR3 is 16 amino acids long. Looked up from germline, CDR1 is SGHTA and CDR2 is FQGNSA. V was clipped by 0 bases and J by 0 bases, with 9 bases between them.

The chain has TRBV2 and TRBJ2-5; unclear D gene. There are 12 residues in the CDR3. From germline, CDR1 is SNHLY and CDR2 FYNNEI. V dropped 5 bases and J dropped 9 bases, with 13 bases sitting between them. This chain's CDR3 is CASSSRVEAQYF. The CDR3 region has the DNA TGTGCCAGCAGTTCAAGGGTCGAGGCCCAGTACTTC.

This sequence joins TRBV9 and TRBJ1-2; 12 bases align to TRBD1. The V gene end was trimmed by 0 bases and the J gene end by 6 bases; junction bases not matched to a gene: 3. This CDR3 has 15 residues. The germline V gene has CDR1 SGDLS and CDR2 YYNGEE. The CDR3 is CASSVGGQGADGYTF. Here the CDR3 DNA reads TGTGCCAGCAGCGTAGGGGGACAGGGGGCAGATGGCTACACCTTC.

The CDR3 loop reads CASSWGGSYNEQFF. CDR3 DNA sequence: TGTGCCAGCAGCTGGGGGGGATCCTACAATGAGCAGTTCTTC. The V gene is TRBV11-3, the J gene TRBJ2-1; TRBD2 agrees at 7 bases. V gave up 4 bases and J gave up 1 base; unmatched junction bases: 1. Germline V gene sequence: CDR1 SGHNT, CDR2 YENEEA. This CDR3 is built from 14 residues.

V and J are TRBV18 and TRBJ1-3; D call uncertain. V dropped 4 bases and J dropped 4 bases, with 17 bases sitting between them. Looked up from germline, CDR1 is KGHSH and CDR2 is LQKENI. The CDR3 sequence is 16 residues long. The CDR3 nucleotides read TGTGCCAGCTCACGGCAGGCTGAGGCTTCGGGAAACACCATATATTTT. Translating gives CASSRQAEASGNTIYF.

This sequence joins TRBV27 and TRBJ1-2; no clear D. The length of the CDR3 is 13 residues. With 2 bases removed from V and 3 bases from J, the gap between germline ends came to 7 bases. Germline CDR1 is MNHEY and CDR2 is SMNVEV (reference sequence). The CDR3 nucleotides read TGTGCCAGCAGTTTACATGGGGACTATGGCTACACCTTC. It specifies CASSLHGDYGYTF.

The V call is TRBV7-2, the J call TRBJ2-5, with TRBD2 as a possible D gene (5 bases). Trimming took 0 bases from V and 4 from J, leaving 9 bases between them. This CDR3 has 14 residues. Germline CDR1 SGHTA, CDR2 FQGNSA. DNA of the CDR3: TGTGCCAGCAGCTTAGCGGGTCGGGGAGAGACCCAGTACTTC. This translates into CASSLAGRGETQYF. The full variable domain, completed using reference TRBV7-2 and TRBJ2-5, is GAGVSQSPSNKVTEKGKDVELRCDPISGHTALYWYRQSLGQGLEFLIYFQGNSAPDKSGLPSDRFSAERTGGSVSTLTIQRTQQEDSAVYLCASSLAGRGETQYFGPGTRLLVL.

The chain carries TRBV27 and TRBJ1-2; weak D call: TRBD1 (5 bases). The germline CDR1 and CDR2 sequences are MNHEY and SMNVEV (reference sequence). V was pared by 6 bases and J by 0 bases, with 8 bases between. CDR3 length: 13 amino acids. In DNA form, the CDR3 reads TGTGCCAGCAGAGAGACAGCTAACTATGGCTACACCTTC. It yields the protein CASRETANYGYTF.

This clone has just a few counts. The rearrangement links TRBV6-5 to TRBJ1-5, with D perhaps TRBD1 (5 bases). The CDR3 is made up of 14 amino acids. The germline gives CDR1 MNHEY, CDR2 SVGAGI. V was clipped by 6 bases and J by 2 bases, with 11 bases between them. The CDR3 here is CASRPGYGNQPQHF. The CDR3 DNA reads TGTGCCAGCAGACCAGGGTACGGCAATCAGCCCCAGCATTTT.

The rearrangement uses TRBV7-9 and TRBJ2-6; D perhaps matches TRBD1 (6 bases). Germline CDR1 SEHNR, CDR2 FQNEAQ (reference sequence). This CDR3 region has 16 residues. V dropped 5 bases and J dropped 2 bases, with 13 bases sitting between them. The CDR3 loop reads CASSILQGPGANVLTF. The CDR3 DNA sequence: TGTGCCAGCAGCATCCTACAGGGCCCTGGGGCCAACGTCCTGACTTTC.

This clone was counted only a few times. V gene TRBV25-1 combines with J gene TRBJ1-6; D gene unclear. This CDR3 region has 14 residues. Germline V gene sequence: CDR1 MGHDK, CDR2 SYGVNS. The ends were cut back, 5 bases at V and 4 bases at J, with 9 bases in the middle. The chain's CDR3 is CASSKGGYNSPLHF. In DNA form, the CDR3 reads TGTGCCAGCAGTAAGGGCGGGTATAATTCACCCCTCCACTTT.

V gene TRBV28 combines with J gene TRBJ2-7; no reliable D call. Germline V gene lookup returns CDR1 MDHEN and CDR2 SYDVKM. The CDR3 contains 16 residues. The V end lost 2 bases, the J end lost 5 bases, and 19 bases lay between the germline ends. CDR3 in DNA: TGTGCCAGCAGTTTAATTTCGTACAGTCTCATGCACGAGCAGTACTTC. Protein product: CASSLISYSLMHEQYF. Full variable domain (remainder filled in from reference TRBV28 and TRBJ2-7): DVKVTQSSRYLVKRTGEKVFLECVQDMDHENMFWYRQDPGLGLRLIYFSYDVKMKEKGDIPEGYSVSREKKERFSLILESASTNQTSMYLCASSLISYSLMHEQYFGPGTRLTVT.